This T cell receptor (beta chain) was retrieved from a study of blood T cell repertoires in COVID-19. The V gene lost 6 bases and the J gene lost 9 bases, with 22 bases spanning the gap. This CDR3 is 15 amino acids long. Germline CDR1 SGDLS, CDR2 YYNGEE. In the original workflow: Quantification of nucleated cells was approximated via reference gene primer amplification. The method was immunoSEQ multiplex PCR; TCRdb's version includes in-frame clones alone and lacks a portion of them. The DNA gave D and trimming, while V, J and clone size come from that table. The sample comprises about 190,000 clones, 80% to 90% of which are singletons, and approximately 1.1% rests with the top ten.

The V call is TRBV9, the J call TRBJ2-1, with D uncertain. Sequenced input: peripheral blood. This receptor was taken from a man aged 25-40 years with acute or convalescent COVID-19. The CDR3 spells CASTLVPANLGEQFF. The CDR3 nucleotides are TGTGCCAGCACCCTAGTTCCAGCCAATCTAGGTGAGCAGTTCTTC. The full variable domain, its missing parts supplied by reference TRBV9 and TRBJ2-1, is DSGVTQTPKHLITATGQRVTLRCSPRSGDLSVYWYQQSLDQGLQFLIQYYNGEERAKGNILERFSAQQFPDLHSELNLSSLELGDSALYFCASTLVPANLGEQFFGPGTRLTVL.